This T cell receptor (beta chain) originates from a study of cytotoxic CD8 clonotypes in ibrutinib-treated CLL. Study summary: The group held roughly ten relapsed/refractory and 15 treatment-naive patients, with under 18 IGHV unmutated. Overall study findings and caveats: A difference in sampling times existed between sustained-remission and progressing patients. Public clonotypes occurred uncommonly; on treatment, they contracted or remained stable.

Investigators sought sequencing depths of between 1 in 200,000 and 1 in 1 million T cells. Sequencing used immunoSEQ multiplex PCR; TCRdb keeps in-frame clones, though not all of them. The data hold roughly 58,000 clones, with 54% observed a single time. Remarks on this clone: No antigen is known for it.

This CDR3 comprises 14 residues. Losses at the gene ends were 4 bases for V and 7 bases for J; bases not matched to a gene: 10. Per the germline V gene, CDR1 is SGHTA and CDR2 is FQGNSA. Sequenced here: PBMCs, sampled at disease progression, from a patient treated with ibrutinib. This chain joins TRBV7-2 and TRBJ2-7; TRBD2 aligns across 7 bases. The receptor was derived from a human donor with chronic lymphocytic leukemia. The CDR3 sequence is CASSSLAGVQEQYF. In DNA, the CDR3 is TGTGCCAGCAGCTCCTTGGCGGGAGTTCAGGAGCAGTACTTC. The full variable domain, rest sourced from reference TRBV7-2 and TRBJ2-7, is GAGVSQSPSNKVTEKGKDVELRCDPISGHTALYWYRQSLGQGLEFLIYFQGNSAPDKSGLPSDRFSAERTGGSVSTLTIQRTQQEDSAVYLCASSSLAGVQEQYFGPGTRLTVT.